Listed below are T cell receptor beta chains from one sample, sequenced in a study of vaccination and CD4 T cells after COVID-19. Their antigens remain unidentified. TCRdb processed the PCR reads anew with MiXCR; each CDR3 protein has one entry. The sample lists about 15,000 distinct CDR3 sequences, approximately 52% occurring once. Sequencing input: CD4+ T cells from blood, cultured in vitro. These receptors all stem from a human donor who had recovered from COVID-19. CDR3s include the opening cysteine and the closing phenylalanine or tryptophan. A D gene is named only where the DNA matches it firmly. Clone sizes are given selectively: once, few, many, or a class where the clone is expanded.

J gene	V gene	D gene	clone size	CDR3 protein	CDR3 DNA
TRBJ1-1	TRBV5-4	NA	NA	CASSLVGRGENTEAFF	TGTGCCAGCAGCTTGGTGGGACGGGGAGAGAACACTGAAGCTTTCTTT
TRBJ1-1	TRBV7-9	NA	NA	CASRYQGESTEAFF	TGTGCCAGCAGGTATCAGGGAGAAAGCACTGAAGCTTTCTTT
TRBJ1-2	TRBV5-1	TRBD1	NA	CASSTGQGTVTTF	TGCGCCAGCAGCACGGGACAGGGGACGGTGACCACCTTC
TRBJ2-3	TRBV18	NA	NA	CASSPGVTDTQYF	TGTGCCAGCTCACCCGGGGTGACAGATACGCAGTATTTT
TRBJ1-2	TRBV30	TRBD1	few	CAWISDREYGYTF	TGTGCCTGGATCTCGGACAGGGAGTATGGCTACACCTTC
TRBJ1-1	TRBV20-1	NA	NA	CSASRVEAFF	TGCAGTGCTTCGAGAGTTGAAGCTTTCTTT
TRBJ1-1	TRBV6-1	NA	NA	CASRWANLMNTEAFF	TGTGCCAGCAGGTGGGCCAACCTGATGAACACTGAAGCTTTCTTT
TRBJ1-1	TRBV19	NA	NA	CAARGDMNTEAFF	TGTGCCGCCCGGGGGGACATGAACACTGAAGCTTTCTTT
TRBJ2-7	TRBV27	NA	NA	CASSRRGGGIYEQYF	TGTGCCAGCAGTCGCAGAGGGGGGGGAATCTACGAGCAGTACTTC
TRBJ1-5	TRBV2	NA	few	CASSEWGRNSNQPQHF	TGTGCCAGCAGTGAATGGGGGAGAAATAGCAATCAGCCCCAGCATTTT
TRBJ2-7	TRBV11-2	TRBD2	few	CASSPRLAGAGEQYF	TGTGCCAGCAGCCCGCGGCTAGCGGGAGCAGGCGAGCAGTACTTC
TRBJ2-1	TRBV20-1	TRBD2	NA	CGTSGSLGEQFF	TGCGGCACTAGCGGGAGTTTGGGTGAGCAGTTCTTC
TRBJ1-6	TRBV14	NA	NA	CASSLQNSPLHF	TGTGCCAGCAGCCTGCAGAATTCACCCCTCCACTTT
TRBJ1-5	TRBV7-2	NA	NA	CASSTRAGGNQPQHF	TGTGCCAGCAGCACACGAGCTGGGGGCAATCAGCCCCAGCATTTT
TRBJ1-1	TRBV27	NA	NA	CASSKNTEAFF	TGTGCCAGCAGTAAAAACACTGAAGCTTTCTTT
TRBJ1-1	TRBV6-2/TRBV6-3	NA	NA	CASSYGQGTTEAFF	TGTGCCAGCAGTTACGGGCAGGGTACGACTGAAGCTTTCTTT
TRBJ2-5	TRBV19	NA	few	CASRPGRTKETQYF	TGTGCCAGTAGGCCAGGACGAACAAAAGAGACCCAGTACTTC
TRBJ1-2	TRBV20-1	TRBD1	once	CSAAGDRDGYTF	TGCAGTGCCGCTGGCGACAGGGATGGCTACACCTTC
TRBJ1-1	TRBV6-1	NA	NA	CASSEGANTEAFF	TGTGCCAGCAGTGAGGGGGCTAACACTGAAGCTTTCTTT
TRBJ2-7	TRBV7-8	TRBD1	few	CASSDRDRAFSEQYF	TGTGCCAGCAGCGACCGGGACAGGGCCTTCTCCGAGCAGTACTTC
TRBJ2-7	TRBV12-3/TRBV12-4	TRBD1	once	CASSWGTGGKQYF	TGTGCCAGCAGTTGGGGGACAGGGGGGAAACAGTACTTC
TRBJ2-7	TRBV7-9	TRBD1	NA	CASSPSDRAPYEQYF	TGTGCCAGCAGTCCTTCAGACAGGGCCCCCTACGAGCAGTACTTC
TRBJ2-5	TRBV7-2	TRBD2	few	CASSLVAGGSETQYF	TGTGCCAGCAGCTTGGTAGCGGGAGGATCGGAGACCCAGTACTTC
TRBJ1-1	TRBV27	NA	NA	CASRSTGTRGSAFF	TGTGCCAGCAGAAGCACCGGGACACGAGGAAGTGCTTTCTTT
TRBJ1-1	TRBV20-1	NA	few	CSATLTKHRDTEAFF	TGCAGTGCTACCTTAACAAAACACAGGGACACTGAAGCTTTCTTT
TRBJ2-1	TRBV19	NA	few	CASSRERAAYNEQFF	TGTGCCAGTAGTAGGGAGCGGGCCGCCTACAATGAGCAGTTCTTC
TRBJ1-5	TRBV12-3/TRBV12-4	NA	few	CASRVSNQPQHF	TGTGCCAGCAGGGTGAGCAATCAGCCCCAGCATTTT
TRBJ1-5	TRBV6-2/TRBV6-3	TRBD1	NA	CASRPGQGFQPQHF	TGTGCCAGCAGGCCGGGACAGGGTTTTCAGCCCCAGCATTTT